This T cell receptor (beta chain) was recorded in a study of T cell changes during pregnancy in multiple sclerosis (dated 2019 in TCRdb). At the level of the whole study: In women with multiple sclerosis, the researchers looked at how the T cell repertoire shifted as pregnancy progressed.

V trim: 5 bases; J trim: 3 bases; unmatched bases: 6. Inclusive of the bounding cysteine and phenylalanine, the CDR3 is 14 residues long. The retained sequence is limited to the CDR3, 42 bases, with the frame set at the first base. CDR1 and CDR2, looked up from the germline V gene (reference sequence), are SEHNR and FQNEAQ. Preparation of the library involved the immunoSEQ multiplex PCR assay. Sourced from immuneACCESS, this table was stored by TCRdb with only in-frame sequences that have V and J called. A share of the clones is absent; for the studies checked, an unresolved V gene accounts for under half, and the remainder has no known explanation. Present in this sample are 40,000 to 60,000 clones, 85% to 95% of which were seen just once. The top ten clones comprise 0.95% to 1% of the sample. To note about this clone: Its antigen remains undetermined. Qualities for individual bases were not recorded, and no much larger clone is one base off.

Sequencing used peripheral blood, obtained after pregnancy. The rearrangement combines TRBV7-9 with TRBJ1-1; TRBD1 fits 7 bases in the junction. The receptor was isolated from a female donor with multiple sclerosis, enrolled in a pregnancy study. The CDR3 protein: CASSERGRDTEAFF. In nucleotides, the sequence is TGTGCCAGCAGCGAAAGGGGGCGCGACACTGAAGCTTTCTTT.